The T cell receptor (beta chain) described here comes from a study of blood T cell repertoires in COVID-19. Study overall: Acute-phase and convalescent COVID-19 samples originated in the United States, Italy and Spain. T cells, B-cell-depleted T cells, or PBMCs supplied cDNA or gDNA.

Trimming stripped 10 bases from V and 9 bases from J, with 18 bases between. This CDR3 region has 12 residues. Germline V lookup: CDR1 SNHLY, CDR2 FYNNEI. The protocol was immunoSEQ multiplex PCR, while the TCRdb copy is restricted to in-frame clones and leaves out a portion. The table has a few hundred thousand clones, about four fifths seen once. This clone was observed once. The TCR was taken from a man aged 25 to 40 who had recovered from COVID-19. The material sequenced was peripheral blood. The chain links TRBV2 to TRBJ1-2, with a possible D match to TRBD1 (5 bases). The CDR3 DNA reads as TGTGCCACCGACAGTACCCGGGGGAGCTACACCTTC. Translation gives CATDSTRGSYTF.